This TCR beta chain was obtained from a study of T cell changes during pregnancy in multiple sclerosis. Produced via immunoSEQ multiplex PCR; TCRdb's table is partial and in-frame only. The repertoire includes roughly 40,000 clones, roughly nine tenths of them detected once, and over 6.5% sits in the top ten. This clone showed up just once. Germline V lookup: CDR1 ENHRY, CDR2 SYGVKD. The CDR3 length is 17 residues. Trimming cost V 8 bases and J 5 bases; bases outside gene matches: 12. The chain combines TRBV10-3 with TRBJ2-1, with TRBD2 matching over 13 bases. Here the sequenced sample was CD8+ T cells from peripheral blood mononuclear cells, taken before pregnancy. This clonotype originated in a female donor with multiple sclerosis, enrolled in a pregnancy study. This CDR3 reads CAIAPVLAGGGDNEQFF. The CDR3, as DNA: TGTGCCATCGCCCCCGTACTAGCGGGAGGGGGAGACAATGAGCAGTTCTTC.